These 25 T cell receptor beta chains were all obtained from the same sample, sequenced in a study of blood T cell repertoires in COVID-19. Data came from immunoSEQ multiplex PCR; TCRdb stores just in-frame clones and leaves some out. This table holds around 480,000 clones, approximately 88% found once. The sequencing sample was made of peripheral blood. These receptors originate from a woman aged 45 to 65 with COVID-19, enrolled during active disease.

This sequence joins TRBV6-1 and TRBJ1-5; 7 bases match TRBD1. Germline V gives CDR1 MNHNS, CDR2 SASEGT. V shed 2 bases and J 3 bases; nucleotides not matched to a gene: 7. CDR3 length equals 16 residues. In DNA, the CDR3 is TGTGCCAGCAGTGAACCCCGGGACAGCCTCAATCAGCCCCAGCATTTT. Amino acids: CASSEPRDSLNQPQHF.

For the CDR3, the DNA is TGCGCCAGCAGCTTGCTCGGCGGGGAGCTGTTTTTT. This translates into CASSLLGGELFF. V gene TRBV5-1 combines with J gene TRBJ2-2, with D unclear. The V gene's germline CDR1 is SGHRS and CDR2 YFSETQ. The CDR3 is made up of 12 amino acids. V was cut by 1 base and J by 7 bases, with 5 bases left in between.

This chain joins TRBV5-1 and TRBJ2-3, with TRBD1 matching over 9 bases. The J segment lost 4 bases and the V segment lost 4 bases, leaving 1 base of the junction unmatched. The CDR3 consists of 13 residues. Germline loops: CDR1 SGHRS, CDR2 YFSETQ. The CDR3 is CASSGQGPDTQYF. CDR3 DNA sequence: TGCGCCAGCAGCGGACAGGGGCCAGATACGCAGTATTTT.

This clone has only a few counts. The genes are TRBV24-1 and TRBJ2-3; no clear D gene. The V gene's germline CDR1 is KGHDR and CDR2 SFDVKD. The CDR3 has 14 amino acids. V was pared by 1 base and J by 2 bases, with 6 bases between. CDR3: CATSDFEATDTQYF. As DNA, the CDR3 is TGTGCCACCAGTGATTTTGAGGCCACAGATACGCAGTATTTT.

A few counts support this clone. CDR3 sequence reads: CASSQVPNSPLHF. DNA of the CDR3: TGCGCCAGCAGCCAAGTCCCAAATTCACCCCTCCACTTT. The genes are TRBV4-1 and TRBJ1-6; D unresolved. Trimming took off 1 base at V and 7 bases at J, with 5 bases between the two ends. The CDR3 has 13 amino acids. The germline V gene has CDR1 MGHRA and CDR2 YSYEKL.

This chain joins TRBV28 and TRBJ1-5; unclear D gene. The germline gives CDR1 MDHEN, CDR2 SYDVKM. Trimming removed 4 bases from V and 0 bases from J, with 16 bases in between. The CDR3 has 17 residues. CDR3 nucleotides: TGTGCCAGCAGTTCTCCGGGTCGAGGTTATAGCAATCAGCCCCAGCATTTT. This gives the protein CASSSPGRGYSNQPQHF.

The CDR3 nucleotides are TGTGCCAGCAGTAGCGGGGGGCTCCTCTACAATGAGCAGTTCTTC. Amino acid sequence: CASSSGGLLYNEQFF. The chain couples TRBV7-9 to TRBJ2-1; 10 bases are a match to TRBD2. The CDR3 runs 15 residues. CDR1 and CDR2 (germline): SEHNR, FQNEAQ (reference sequence). V dropped 6 bases and J dropped 3; count of bases not matched to a gene: 5.

The V and J genes are TRBV27 and TRBJ1-2; D might be TRBD1 (6 bases). Germline assignment: CDR1 MNHEY and CDR2 SMNVEV (reference sequence). This CDR3 is built from 14 residues. The V end lost 8 bases, the J end lost 2 bases, and 15 bases lay between the germline ends. CDR3 DNA sequence: TGTGCCAGCCGAGGGACACAACAAAACTATGGCTACACCTTC. Amino acids: CASRGTQQNYGYTF.

This chain joins TRBV9 and TRBJ2-7, with D possibly being TRBD2 (5 bases). The CDR3 has 14 amino acids. CDR1 and CDR2 (germline): SGDLS, YYNGEE. V was shortened by 0 bases and J by 2 bases, with 9 bases between the two germline ends. CDR3 sequence: CASSVGGKTYEQYF. In DNA form, the CDR3 reads TGTGCCAGCAGCGTAGGAGGGAAAACCTACGAGCAGTACTTC.

The CDR3 sequence: CASSTGTRDTEAFF. The DNA of the CDR3 is TGTGCCAGTAGCACCGGGACAAGGGACACTGAAGCTTTCTTT. The V gene is TRBV19, the J gene TRBJ1-1; D might be TRBD1 (6 bases). The length of the CDR3 is 14 residues. CDR1 LNHDA and CDR2 SQIVND come from the germline V gene (reference sequence). The V end lost 6 bases, the J end lost 3 bases, and 14 bases lay between the germline ends.

This clone has just one count. The chain combines TRBV7-9 with TRBJ2-1, with D tentatively TRBD2 (5 bases). The CDR3 length is 15 residues. Trimming took 2 bases from V and 7 from J, leaving 15 bases between them. CDR1 SEHNR and CDR2 FQNEAQ come from the germline V gene (reference sequence). The CDR3 nucleotides are TGTGCCAGCAGCTTAACGGGGATGGGAGAGAATGAGCAGTTCTTC. Its translation: CASSLTGMGENEQFF. The variable domain in full, with the rest retrieved from reference TRBV7-9 and TRBJ2-1, is DTGVSQNPRHKITKRGQNVTFRCDPISEHNRLYWYRQTLGQGPEFLTYFQNEAQLEKSRLLSDRFSAERPKGSFSTLEIQRTEQGDSAMYLCASSLTGMGENEQFFGPGTRLTVL.

The chain has TRBV15 and TRBJ1-1; a weak D match, TRBD1 (6 bases). V gave up 7 bases and J gave up 3 bases, with 15 bases separating them. Germline V lookup: CDR1 LNHNV, CDR2 YYDKDF (reference sequence). The CDR3 spans 14 residues. This CDR3 reads CATTQQGKDTEAFF. The CDR3 DNA reads TGTGCCACCACACAACAGGGTAAGGACACTGAAGCTTTCTTT.

The table lists this clone with a few counts. The chain is built from TRBV30 and TRBJ2-7; 9 bases are a match to TRBD1. Germline V CDR1 and CDR2: GTSNPN, SVGIG (reference sequence). The CDR3 covers 13 residues. Trimming at V came to 8 bases and at J to 3 bases, leaving 8 bases not matched to a gene. The CDR3 coding sequence is TGTGCCGGAAGGGACAGGGTGGACTACGAGCAGTACTTC. Encoded protein: CAGRDRVDYEQYF.

This rearrangement joins TRBV5-6 to TRBJ1-1; possibly TRBD1 for D (5 bases). This CDR3 contains 13 residues. Trimming removed 8 bases from V and 0 bases from J, with 11 bases in between. Germline CDR1 is SGHDT and CDR2 is YYEEEE. As DNA, the CDR3 is TGTGCCAGTACCTGGGGCATGAACACTGAAGCTTTCTTT. As protein: CASTWGMNTEAFF.

This sequence joins TRBV5-1 and TRBJ1-1, with 7 bases identical to TRBD1. J gave up 0 bases and V 2 bases, and 4 bases lay outside the gene matches. The CDR3 length is 15 residues. Germline V gene sequence: CDR1 SGHRS, CDR2 YFSETQ. CDR3 amino acids: CASSLLQGMNTEAFF. DNA for the CDR3: TGCGCCAGCAGCTTACTACAGGGGATGAACACTGAAGCTTTCTTT.

In its sample, this clone was seen once. The chain carries TRBV19 and TRBJ1-2; perhaps TRBD1 as D (5 bases). Germline-derived CDR1 and CDR2 are LNHDA and SQIVND (reference sequence). The CDR3 is 14 amino acids. V gave up 6 bases and J gave up 8 bases, with 19 bases separating them. CDR3 sequence reads: CASSSPGRDRGYTF. DNA for the CDR3: TGTGCCAGTAGCTCCCCGGGCAGGGATAGGGGCTACACCTTC.

This chain uses TRBV7-6 with TRBJ2-1, with 9 bases matching TRBD2. Germline CDR1 and CDR2: SGHVS and FNYEAQ. With V trimmed by 6 bases and J by 5 bases, 14 bases remained unmatched. The CDR3 totals 17 residues. The CDR3 DNA reads TGTGCCAGCAGTTATCCTCGGAGCGGGGGGAAGGACAATGAGCAGTTCTTC. This sequence encodes CASSYPRSGGKDNEQFF.

This chain joins TRBV6-5 and TRBJ1-2, with a possible D match to TRBD1 (6 bases). The germline V and J ends were trimmed by 0 bases and 3 bases, with 11 bases remaining between them. The CDR3 is made up of 15 amino acids. CDR1 and CDR2 from the germline V gene are MNHEY and SVGAGI. The CDR3 bases are TGTGCCAGCAGTTACTCCGGTGGGGGCGACTATGGCTACACCTTC. Its protein product is CASSYSGGGDYGYTF.

The chain carries TRBV19 and TRBJ2-7, with TRBD1 matching over 9 bases. Germline trimming cut 3 bases from V and 1 base from J; bases unmatched to any gene: 4. This CDR3 is built from 15 residues. Germline V gives CDR1 LNHDA, CDR2 SQIVND (reference sequence). CDR3 coding DNA: TGTGCCAGTAGTATCTCCGGGACAGGGTCCTACGAGCAGTACTTC. Its translation: CASSISGTGSYEQYF. Using reference TRBV19 and TRBJ2-7 for the parts outside the CDR3, the full variable domain is DGGITQSPKYLFRKEGQNVTLSCEQNLNHDAMYWYRQDPGQGLRLIYYSQIVNDFQKGDIAEGYSVSREKKESFPLTVTSAQKNPTAFYLCASSISGTGSYEQYFGPGTRLTVT.

The rearrangement joins TRBV9 to TRBJ1-6; a weak D match, TRBD1 (5 bases). The germline CDR1 and CDR2 sequences are SGDLS and YYNGEE. The CDR3 consists of 12 residues. The V end lost 0 bases, the J end lost 10 bases, and 5 bases lay between the germline ends. The CDR3 here is CASSVEGSPLHF. The DNA for the CDR3 is TGTGCCAGCAGCGTAGAGGGGTCACCCCTCCACTTT. Supplemented by reference TRBV9 and TRBJ1-6, the full variable domain reads DSGVTQTPKHLITATGQRVTLRCSPRSGDLSVYWYQQSLDQGLQFLIQYYNGEERAKGNILERFSAQQFPDLHSELNLSSLELGDSALYFCASSVEGSPLHFGNGTRLTVT.

The chain couples TRBV19 to TRBJ2-7, with 8 bases fitting TRBD1. Per germline, CDR1 LNHDA and CDR2 SQIVND (reference sequence). This CDR3 contains 15 residues. V lost 5 bases and J lost 0; bases outside the gene matches: 6. The CDR3 coding sequence is TGTGCCAGTAGTGCTGGACAGGGTGGCTCCTACGAGCAGTACTTC. Its translation is CASSAGQGGSYEQYF.

Only one count was recorded for this clone. The rearrangement links TRBV30 to TRBJ1-1, with D unresolved. CDR3 length: 14 residues. The V and J ends lost 1 base and 3 bases respectively, with 12 bases between them. In germline, CDR1 is GTSNPN, CDR2 SVGIG (reference sequence). This CDR3 is CAWSEEVLHTEAFF. The CDR3 DNA is TGTGCCTGGAGTGAAGAGGTTCTGCACACTGAAGCTTTCTTT.

The rearrangement links TRBV19 to TRBJ2-2, with D tentatively TRBD1 (6 bases). V was cut by 6 bases and J by 1 base, with 6 bases left in between. The CDR3 is 13 amino acids. Germline values: CDR1 LNHDA, CDR2 SQIVND (reference sequence). The CDR3: CASRQGNTGELFF. The CDR3 region has the DNA TGTGCCAGTAGACAGGGGAACACCGGGGAGCTGTTTTTT.

The gene calls are TRBV19 and TRBJ1-5, with TRBD1 as a possible D gene (5 bases). CDR3 size: 15 residues. Germline CDR1 is LNHDA and CDR2 is SQIVND (reference sequence). V lost 9 bases, J lost 3 bases, and 18 bases lay in between. The CDR3 reads CASLGGSNPNQPQHF. The CDR3 DNA reads as TGTGCCAGCCTTGGGGGGAGCAACCCCAATCAGCCCCAGCATTTT.

This clone was seen a single time. CDR3 coding DNA: TGTGCCAGCGGCCGAGGGCCCCACGAGGTGGAGACCCAGTACTTC. It translates to CASGRGPHEVETQYF. The chain couples TRBV2 to TRBJ2-5; a possible D gene is TRBD2 (5 bases). This CDR3 spans 15 amino acids. CDR1 and CDR2 (germline): SNHLY, FYNNEI. The V and J ends lost 8 bases and 5 bases respectively, with 21 bases between them.